The clone carrying this T cell receptor beta chain turned up a few times. The junction differs from germline at one of its ends, possibly a read error. This specimen belongs to a study of blood T cell repertoires in COVID-19. Germline V gene data show CDR1 as DFQATT and CDR2 as SNEGSKA (reference sequence). The CDR3 length is 8 residues. Data came from immunoSEQ multiplex PCR; TCRdb stores just in-frame clones and leaves some out. Among a few hundred thousand clones listed, about 85% were seen once. The chain joins TRBV20-1 to TRBJ1-1; no firm D call. Material for sequencing was PBMCs or T cells enriched from blood (not recorded which). This clonotype originated in a woman in her 50s who had been exposed to COVID-19. The CDR3 reads CSARRGFF. DNA for the CDR3: TGCAGTGCTAGGCGTGGTTTTTTT.